This T cell receptor (beta chain) originates from a study of human T cells and chemical hapten exposure. Trimming took off 6 bases at V and 0 bases at J, with 9 bases between the two ends. This CDR3 contains 13 residues. CDR1 and CDR2 (germline): DFQATT, SNEGSKA (reference sequence). This clonotype appeared a few times. Documented time point: pre-sensitization, week 0. As for treatment: therapeutic diphenylcyclopropenone sensitization with weekly scalp DPC. Individual cDNA molecules received unique molecular identifiers in the library. TCRdb reprocessed the RACE reads with MiXCR, giving one entry per CDR3 protein. The sample includes tens of thousands of distinct CDR3 sequences, approximately 10% of them seen just once.

This receptor was taken from a middle-aged man with alopecia areata. Some clones in this sample may be carry-over from other donors' samples. This sample comprised whole blood, obtained in connection with sensitization to the hapten diphenylcyclopropenone (DPC). The V gene is TRBV20-1, the J gene TRBJ1-5, with D unresolved. CDR3 protein: CSAETISNQPQHF. The CDR3 DNA follows: TGCAGTGCCGAGACAATTAGCAATCAGCCCCAGCATTTT.